Listed below are T cell receptor beta chains from one sample, sequenced in a study of regulatory T cells in long-lasting Graves disease. Each CDR3 protein is one row after TCRdb ran MiXCR on the multiplex PCR reads. This sample has about 540,000 distinct CDR3 sequences, with approximately 15% found just once. Another study also made use of these data, one on T cells in Graves' hyperthyroidism and ophthalmopathy.

The sequences come from peripheral blood mononuclear cells (PBMCs), collected at new diagnosis, from a patient treated with antithyroid drugs. The receptors were gathered from a man between 25 and 39 years old with Graves disease. Both conserved end residues are trimmed from each CDR3.

v_call cdr3_aa
TRBV3-1 ASSQAFNYEQY
TRBV30 AWSPTGTRGSGELF
TRBV3-1 ASSQERMGNNQPQH
TRBV11-2 ASSLIWSGRSYNEQF
TRBV11-2 ASRPTVGDQY
TRBV12-3/TRBV12-4 ASSFGLAGTDAQY
TRBV6-1 ASSPFGSRTDTQY
TRBV5-1 ASSIGLAGGGEQY
TRBV7-2 ASSPTGGGSYNEQF
TRBV2 ASSEDSLNTGELF
TRBV6-2/TRBV6-3 ASSTGTGGKNIQY
TRBV11-2 ASSLIQGSGHEQF
TRBV5-4 ASSSSSQIGTQY
TRBV27 ASSGRTGDNSPLH